This TCR beta chain was captured in a study of preoperative IRX-2 immunotherapy in early breast cancer (dated 2019 in TCRdb). A remark on this clone: Its recognized antigen is unknown. No clone much larger than this one lies a single base away; base qualities are absent.

Explained via the paper, the treatment or condition label denotes: preoperative locoregional IRX-2 cytokine immunotherapy. The samples were obtained from a phase Ib study that tested preoperative, locoregional IRX-2 cytokine immunotherapy designed to prime immune responses. Patients with early-stage breast cancer who were given IRX-2 before surgery served as donors. V was cut back by 1 base and J by 5 bases, leaving a gap of 14 bases between them. CDR1 is given as GTSNPN and CDR2 as SVGIG, both from the germline V gene (reference sequence). Its CDR3 holds 14 amino acids, cysteine through phenylalanine. Of all the DNA, just the CDR3 is kept, 42 bases in frame from base 1. Library preparation used the immunoSEQ multiplex PCR assay. TCRdb provides this immuneACCESS table in a form limited to in-frame rearrangements. Some clones are lacking; in checked studies, under half of them reflect an unresolved V gene, and why the rest are absent is not known. In all, the sample holds tens of thousands of clones, and roughly 86% of those were seen once. Around 1.6% of the sample is taken by the ten largest.

Specimen: tumor tissue, collected after IRX-2 immunotherapy. Rearrangement joined TRBV30 to TRBJ2-5; the D segment could be TRBD2, given 5 matching bases. This TCR derives from a human donor with breast cancer. The bases read TGTGCCTGGAGTGAAAACCTATCGGGGGAGACCCAGTACTTC. It codes for CAWSENLSGETQYF.